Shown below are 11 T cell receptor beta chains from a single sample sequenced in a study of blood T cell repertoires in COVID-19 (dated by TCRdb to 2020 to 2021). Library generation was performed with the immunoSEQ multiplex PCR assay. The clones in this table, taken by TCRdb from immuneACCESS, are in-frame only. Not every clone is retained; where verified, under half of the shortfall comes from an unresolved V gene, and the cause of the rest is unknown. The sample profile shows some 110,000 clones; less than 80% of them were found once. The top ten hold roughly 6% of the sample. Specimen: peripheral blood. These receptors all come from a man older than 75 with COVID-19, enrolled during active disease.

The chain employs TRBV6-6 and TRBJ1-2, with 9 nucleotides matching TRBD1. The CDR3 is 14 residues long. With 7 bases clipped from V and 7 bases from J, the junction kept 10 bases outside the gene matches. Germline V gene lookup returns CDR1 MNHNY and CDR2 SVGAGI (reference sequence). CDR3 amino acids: CASIRDRVFAGYTF. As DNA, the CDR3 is TGTGCCAGCATTCGGGACAGGGTTTTTGCTGGCTACACCTTC.

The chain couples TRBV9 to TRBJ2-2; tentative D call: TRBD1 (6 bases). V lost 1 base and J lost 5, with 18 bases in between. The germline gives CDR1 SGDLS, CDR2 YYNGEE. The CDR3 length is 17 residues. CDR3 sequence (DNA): TGTGCCAGCAGCGTACTTGGTCTCCCAGGGGTTACCGGGGAGCTGTTTTTT. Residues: CASSVLGLPGVTGELFF.

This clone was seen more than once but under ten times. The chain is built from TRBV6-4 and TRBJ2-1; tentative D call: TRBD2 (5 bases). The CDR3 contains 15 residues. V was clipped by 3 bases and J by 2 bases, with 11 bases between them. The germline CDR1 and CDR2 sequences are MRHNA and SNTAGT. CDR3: CASSEEAAPYNEQFF. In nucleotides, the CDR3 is TGTGCCAGCAGTGAGGAGGCGGCCCCCTACAATGAGCAGTTCTTC.

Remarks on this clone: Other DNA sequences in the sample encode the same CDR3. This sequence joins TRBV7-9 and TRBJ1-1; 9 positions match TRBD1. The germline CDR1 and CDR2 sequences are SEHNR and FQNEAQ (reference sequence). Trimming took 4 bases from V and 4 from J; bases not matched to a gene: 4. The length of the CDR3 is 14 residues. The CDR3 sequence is CASSSGQGSTEAFF. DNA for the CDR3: TGTGCCAGCAGCTCCGGACAGGGGAGCACTGAAGCTTTCTTT.

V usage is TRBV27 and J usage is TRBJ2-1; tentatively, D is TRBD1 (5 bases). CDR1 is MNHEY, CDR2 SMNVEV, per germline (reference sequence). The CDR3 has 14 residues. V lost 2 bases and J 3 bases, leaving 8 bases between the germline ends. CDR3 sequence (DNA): TGTGCCAGCAGTTTAAGGGGAAGCTACAATGAGCAGTTCTTC. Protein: CASSLRGSYNEQFF.

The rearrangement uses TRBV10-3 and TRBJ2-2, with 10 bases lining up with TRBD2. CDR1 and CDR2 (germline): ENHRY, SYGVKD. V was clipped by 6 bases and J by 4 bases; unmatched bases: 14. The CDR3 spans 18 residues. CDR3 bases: TGTGCCATCAGCCCGGGACTAGCGACTAGAGGGGTCACCGGGGAGCTGTTTTTT. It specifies CAISPGLATRGVTGELFF.

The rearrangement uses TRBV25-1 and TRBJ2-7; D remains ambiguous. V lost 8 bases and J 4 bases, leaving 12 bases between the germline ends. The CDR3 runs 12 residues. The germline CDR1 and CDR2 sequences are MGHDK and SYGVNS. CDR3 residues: CASSDISYEQYF. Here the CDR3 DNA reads TGTGCCAGCTCCGACATCTCTTACGAGCAGTACTTC.

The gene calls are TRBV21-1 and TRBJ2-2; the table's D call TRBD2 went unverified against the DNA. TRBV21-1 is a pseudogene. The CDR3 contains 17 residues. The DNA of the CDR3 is TGTGCCAGCAGCCGAACCACGAGGGTGGGTTTCACCGGGGAGCTGTTTTTT. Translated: CASSRTTRVGFTGELFF.

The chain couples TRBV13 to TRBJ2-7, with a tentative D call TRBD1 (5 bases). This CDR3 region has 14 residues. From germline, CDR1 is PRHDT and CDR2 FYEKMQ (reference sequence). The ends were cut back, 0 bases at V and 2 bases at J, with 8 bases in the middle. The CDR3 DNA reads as TGTGCCAGCAGCTTAGGGGACAACCCCTACGAGCAGTACTTC. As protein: CASSLGDNPYEQYF.

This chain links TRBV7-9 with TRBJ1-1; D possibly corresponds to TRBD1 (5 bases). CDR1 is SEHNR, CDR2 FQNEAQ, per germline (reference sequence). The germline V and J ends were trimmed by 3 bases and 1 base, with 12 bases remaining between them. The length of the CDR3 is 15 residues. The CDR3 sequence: CASSFYRFRNTEAFF. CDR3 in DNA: TGTGCCAGCAGCTTCTACAGGTTTCGGAACACTGAAGCTTTCTTT.

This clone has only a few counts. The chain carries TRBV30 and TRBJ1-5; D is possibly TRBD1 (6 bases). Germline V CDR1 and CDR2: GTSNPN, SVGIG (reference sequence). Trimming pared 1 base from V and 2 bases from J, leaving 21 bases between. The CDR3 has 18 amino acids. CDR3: CAWSEGHGSARGNQPQHF. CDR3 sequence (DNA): TGTGCCTGGAGTGAGGGACACGGTTCGGCTAGGGGCAATCAGCCCCAGCATTTT.